This T cell receptor (beta chain) is drawn from a study of CD8 T cells in ankylosing spondylitis. Notes on the study in general: Apparently characteristic of ankylosing spondylitis blood was a TCR beta motif (roughly eight highly homologous variants). It was reported that disease-linked clones were significantly enriched in matched ankylosing spondylitis synovial fluid.

There are a few counts of this clonotype. Its antigen is not identified. One entry per CDR3 protein, called by TCRdb with MiXCR from the 5' RACE reads. The repertoire includes 390,000 or so distinct CDR3 sequences, 20% to 25% of them detected once, and around 16% sits in the top ten. The sequenced material came from blood, either unsorted or a sorted T cell fraction (not recorded which). The origin of this receptor is a male donor with ankylosing spondylitis.

CDR3 nucleotides: TGCGCCAGCCGAGGGACTAAGGGCCAAGAGACCCAGTACTTC. Its translation is CASRGTKGQETQYF. The chain carries TRBV10-2 and TRBJ2-5, with 7 bases aligning to TRBD2. Germline-derived CDR1 and CDR2 are WSHSY and SAAADI. V was pared by 8 bases and J by 1 base, with 7 bases of the junction left unmatched. The CDR3 contains 14 residues.